These 11 T cell receptor beta chains were all obtained from the same sample, sequenced in a study of T-cell memory formation after mild COVID-19. TCRdb reprocessed the 5' RACE reads with MiXCR, giving one entry per CDR3 protein. The sample records about 400,000 distinct CDR3 sequences, approximately 15% being singletons. Input material: PBMCs or a T cell subset sorted from them (not recorded which). The receptor source for this set is a man aged 18 to 29 who had mild COVID-19 (a few samples of this study predate the infection). Cell type and time point are not known.

V is TRBV7-2 and J is TRBJ2-2; no reliable D call. Between the trimmed V and J ends, which lost 5 bases and 7 bases, there was a span of 14 bases. Germline V gene lookup returns CDR1 SGHTA and CDR2 FQGNSA. This CDR3 is 14 amino acids long. The CDR3 DNA is TGTGCCAGCAGCCTCATTTCGGACGGCGGGGAGCTGTTTTTT. Its protein is CASSLISDGGELFF. The whole variable domain, filled in from reference TRBV7-2 and TRBJ2-2, reads GAGVSQSPSNKVTEKGKDVELRCDPISGHTALYWYRQSLGQGLEFLIYFQGNSAPDKSGLPSDRFSAERTGGSVSTLTIQRTQQEDSAVYLCASSLISDGGELFFGEGSRLTVL.

This clonotype has only a few counts. The chain carries TRBV7-9 and TRBJ1-3; D is unresolved. V dropped 4 bases and J dropped 4 bases, with 14 bases sitting between them. The CDR3 is 15 residues long. Germline V gives CDR1 SEHNR, CDR2 FQNEAQ (reference sequence). Here the CDR3 reads CASSSAGLYGNTIYF. The DNA of the CDR3 is TGTGCCAGCAGCTCCGCGGGGTTGTACGGAAACACCATATATTTT. Full variable domain (remainder filled in from reference TRBV7-9 and TRBJ1-3): DTGVSQNPRHKITKRGQNVTFRCDPISEHNRLYWYRQTLGQGPEFLTYFQNEAQLEKSRLLSDRFSAERPKGSFSTLEIQRTEQGDSAMYLCASSSAGLYGNTIYFGEGSWLTVV.

This chain joins TRBV27 and TRBJ2-7; 7 bases are a match to TRBD1. V lost 5 bases to trimming and J lost 2 bases; unmatched junction nucleotides: 6. Germline CDR1 is MNHEY and CDR2 is SMNVEV (reference sequence). The CDR3 spans 14 residues. CDR3 region: CASSTRDRTYEQYF. CDR3 sequence (DNA): TGTGCCAGCAGTACCCGGGACAGAACCTACGAGCAGTACTTC.

This chain uses TRBV4-1 with TRBJ2-6, with D possibly TRBD1 on 5 matching bases. V was pared by 5 bases and J by 0 bases, with 14 bases between. This CDR3 contains 17 residues. Germline CDR1 reads MGHRA; CDR2 reads YSYEKL. The CDR3 is CASSVQVLGSGANVLTF. CDR3 coding DNA: TGCGCCAGCAGCGTACAGGTTTTAGGCTCTGGGGCCAACGTCCTGACTTTC.

This clonotype was seen a handful of times. This chain uses TRBV6-6 with TRBJ1-1; D remains unclear. The CDR3 length is 13 residues. Trimming pared 7 bases from V and 7 bases from J, leaving 16 bases between. Per the germline V gene, CDR1 is MNHNY and CDR2 is SVGAGI (reference sequence). The CDR3 DNA reads TGTGCCAGCACTCTCCCGAATAGCAGTGAAGCTTTCTTT. Protein: CASTLPNSSEAFF.

This clonotype has just a few counts. The chain couples TRBV6-5 to TRBJ1-1; TRBD1 matches 7 bases. CDR3 length: 11 residues. Losses at the gene ends were 5 bases for V and 10 bases for J; bases not matched to a gene: 4. Germline loops: CDR1 MNHEY, CDR2 SVGAGI. CDR3 nucleotides: TGTGCCAGCAGTCAGACAGGGACAGCTTTCTTT. It specifies CASSQTGTAFF.

V gene TRBV7-9 combines with J gene TRBJ2-3; TRBD2 matches at 7 bases. The J segment lost 0 bases and the V segment lost 6 bases, leaving 15 bases of the junction unmatched. Germline assignment: CDR1 SEHNR and CDR2 FQNEAQ (reference sequence). The CDR3 length is 18 residues. The CDR3 reads CASRQRPIAGRSTDTQYF. CDR3 nucleotide sequence: TGTGCCAGCAGACAGAGACCCATAGCGGGCCGGAGCACAGATACGCAGTATTTT.

To note about this clonotype: A read error may be the cause here, since a much bigger clone is one base away. The chain couples TRBV27 to TRBJ2-1; 13 nucleotides agree with TRBD2. In germline, CDR1 is MNHEY, CDR2 SMNVEV (reference sequence). The CDR3 extends over 15 amino acids. The trim removed 6 bases at V and 4 bases at J, leaving 3 bases unmatched. The CDR3 spells CASSWGLAGYNEQFF. In DNA, the CDR3 is TGTGCCAGCAGCTGGGGACTAGCGGGGTACAATGAGCAGTTCTTC.

This clonotype was observed a single time. The chain joins TRBV5-1 to TRBJ2-5; D perhaps matches TRBD1 (6 bases). The germline V and J ends were trimmed by 0 bases and 5 bases, with 14 bases remaining between them. The germline V gene encodes CDR1 SGHRS and CDR2 YFSETQ. The CDR3 sequence is 15 residues long. CDR3 DNA: TGCGCCAGCAGCTTGGCCCCTGGGGGCAGTGAGACCCAGTACTTC. This translates into CASSLAPGGSETQYF.

This clonotype was seen only a few times. The V gene is TRBV7-3, the J gene TRBJ2-1, with 12 nucleotides matching TRBD1. This CDR3 region has 16 residues. The J segment lost 6 bases and the V segment lost 1 base, leaving 4 bases of the junction unmatched. The V gene's germline CDR1 is SGHTA and CDR2 FQGTGA. CDR3 DNA: TGTGCCAGCAGCTTAATGGGACAGGGGGCTCCCAATGAGCAGTTCTTC. Translation: CASSLMGQGAPNEQFF. The full variable domain, its missing parts supplied by reference TRBV7-3 and TRBJ2-1, is GAGVSQTPSNKVTEKGKYVELRCDPISGHTALYWYRQSLGQGPEFLIYFQGTGAADDSGLPNDRFFAVRPEGSVSTLKIQRTERGDSAVYLCASSLMGQGAPNEQFFGPGTRLTVL.

This clonotype was seen a handful of times. J is TRBJ2-1 and V is TRBV2; 9 positions agree with TRBD1. Germline assignment: CDR1 SNHLY and CDR2 FYNNEI. Trimming cost V 7 bases and J 4 bases; bases outside gene matches: 2. The CDR3 consists of 13 residues. This CDR3 is CASTGQGYNEQFF. The CDR3 nucleotides read TGTGCCAGCACGGGACAGGGTTACAATGAGCAGTTCTTC.